The entry that follows covers one TCR beta chain sequence. The data originate from a study of technical replicates of blood from a few donors. This table comes from immunoSEQ multiplex PCR, and its TCRdb copy is limited to in-frame clones, with some not included. The sample has tens of thousands of clones; 81% are singletons. Between the trimmed V and J ends, which lost 4 bases and 0 bases, there was a span of 10 bases. CDR1 SEHNR and CDR2 FQNEAQ come from the germline V gene (reference sequence). This CDR3 has 14 amino acids. The genes are TRBV7-9 and TRBJ2-7, with D tentatively TRBD2 (6 bases). The receptor was isolated from a human donor in good health. Some clones in this sample may be carry-over from other donors' samples. What was sequenced was PBMCs. CDR3 bases: TGTGCCAGCAGCTCTGGGGGGACCTCCTACGAGCAGTACTTC. It specifies CASSSGGTSYEQYF.